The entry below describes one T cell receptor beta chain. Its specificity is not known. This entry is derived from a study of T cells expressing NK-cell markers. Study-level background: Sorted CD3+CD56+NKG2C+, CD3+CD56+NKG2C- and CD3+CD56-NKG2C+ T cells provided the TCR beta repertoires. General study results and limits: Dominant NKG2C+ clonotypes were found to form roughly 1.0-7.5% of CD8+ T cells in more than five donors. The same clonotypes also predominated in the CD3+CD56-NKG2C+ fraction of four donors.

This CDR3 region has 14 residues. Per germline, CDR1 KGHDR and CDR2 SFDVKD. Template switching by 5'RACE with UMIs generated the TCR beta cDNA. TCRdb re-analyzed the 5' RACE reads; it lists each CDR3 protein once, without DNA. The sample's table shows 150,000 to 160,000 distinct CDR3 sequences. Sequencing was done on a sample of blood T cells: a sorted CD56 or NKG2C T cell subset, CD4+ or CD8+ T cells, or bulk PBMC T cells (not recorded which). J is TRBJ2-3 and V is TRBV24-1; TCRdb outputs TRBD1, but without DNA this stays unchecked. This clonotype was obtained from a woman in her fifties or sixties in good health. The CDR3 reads CATSDIVTPDTQYF.